One and the same sample provided the 26 T cell receptor beta chains below, sequenced in a study of T cells of healthy individuals. TCRdb reanalysed the 5' RACE reads using MiXCR and keeps one entry per CDR3 protein. The sample lists about 40,000 distinct CDR3 sequences; about 4.5% were seen once. These receptors originate from a human donor in good health.

This clonotype has just a few counts. V gene TRBV6-1 combines with J gene TRBJ1-5, with TRBD1 matching 7 bases. This CDR3 has 18 amino acids. Trimming removed 9 bases from V and 4 bases from J; junction bases left unmatched: 21. The V gene's germline CDR1 is MNHNS and CDR2 SASEGT. The CDR3: CASSRQGGFGNSNQPQHF. The CDR3 region has the DNA TGTGCCAGTTCTAGACAGGGCGGCTTCGGGAACTCAAATCAGCCCCAGCATTTT.

This clonotype was counted ten times or more. This chain uses TRBV25-1 with TRBJ2-7; either TRBD1 or TRBD2 may supply D (6 bases each). Germline V lookup: CDR1 MGHDK, CDR2 SYGVNS. The CDR3 consists of 14 residues. V lost 4 bases and J 2 bases, leaving 12 bases between the germline ends. DNA of the CDR3: TGTGCCAGCAGTGCCGGGGGCAACCCCTACGAGCAGTACTTC. This sequence encodes CASSAGGNPYEQYF.

This clonotype was detected ten times or more. The rearrangement uses TRBV24-1 and TRBJ1-5; 8 bases line up with TRBD1. The CDR3 has 14 residues. Germline CDR1 reads KGHDR; CDR2 reads SFDVKD. Unmatched junction bases numbered 7, after V lost 6 bases and J lost 7 bases. The CDR3 spells CATSSGQVRQPQHF. In nucleotides, the CDR3 is TGTGCCACCAGTTCGGGACAGGTACGACAGCCCCAGCATTTT.

This clonotype came up many times. This chain joins TRBV19 and TRBJ2-5, with D possibly TRBD2 on 5 matching bases. This CDR3 spans 17 amino acids. CDR1 is LNHDA and CDR2 is SQIVND in the germline V gene (reference sequence). Trimming took off 5 bases at V and 3 bases at J, with 22 bases between the two ends. CDR3: CASSGGGAARWEETQYF. CDR3 bases: TGTGCCAGTAGTGGAGGCGGAGCGGCCCGATGGGAAGAGACCCAGTACTTC. The whole variable domain, filled in from reference TRBV19 and TRBJ2-5, reads DGGITQSPKYLFRKEGQNVTLSCEQNLNHDAMYWYRQDPGQGLRLIYYSQIVNDFQKGDIAEGYSVSREKKESFPLTVTSAQKNPTAFYLCASSGGGAARWEETQYFGPGTRLLVL.

This clonotype was counted at least ten times. The chain has TRBV29-1 and TRBJ2-2, with 11 bases fitting TRBD2. Unmatched junction bases numbered 8, after V lost 4 bases and J lost 4 bases. Germline V gene lookup returns CDR1 SQVTM and CDR2 ANQGSEA. The CDR3 covers 16 residues. This CDR3 is CSVVAGTSGTTGELFF. The CDR3 nucleotides read TGCAGCGTTGTGGCCGGGACTAGCGGTACCACCGGGGAGCTGTTTTTT.

This clonotype has ten or more counts. V gene TRBV12-3 or TRBV12-4 combines with J gene TRBJ2-4; D might be TRBD1 (6 bases). The CDR3 has 13 residues. Trimming shortened V by 3 bases and J by 8 bases, and 11 bases separated the two germline ends. The CDR3 nucleotides read TGTGCCAGCAGTTTCTGGGGGCGAGACATTCAGTACTTC. It yields the protein CASSFWGRDIQYF.

This clonotype came up many times. The rearrangement uses TRBV20-1 and TRBJ1-1; TRBD1 matches at 7 bases. The CDR3 runs 13 residues. V gave up 6 bases and J gave up 5 bases; unmatched junction bases: 9. The V gene's germline CDR1 is DFQATT and CDR2 SNEGSKA (reference sequence). In DNA, the CDR3 is TGCAGTGCCACACAGACAGGGAGGACTGAAGCTTTCTTT. This sequence encodes CSATQTGRTEAFF.

This clonotype was recorded many times. V and J are TRBV20-1 and TRBJ2-1; 9 bases are a match to TRBD2. Germline CDR1 and CDR2: DFQATT and SNEGSKA (reference sequence). The CDR3 is 15 amino acids. V trimming: 6 bases; J trimming: 0 bases; junction bases outside the gene matches: 6. CDR3 nucleotides: TGCAGTGCGCCTAGCGGGGCAAACTCCTACAATGAGCAGTTCTTC. Translating it yields CSAPSGANSYNEQFF.

The chain couples TRBV20-1 to TRBJ2-3, with D possibly matching TRBD2 (6 bases). The CDR3 has 16 amino acids. V was trimmed by 3 bases and J by 2 bases, leaving 18 bases between them. Germline CDR1 reads DFQATT; CDR2 reads SNEGSKA (reference sequence). The CDR3, as DNA: TGCAGTGCTAGTCGGCCCGGGGACTTACCCACAGATACGCAGTATTTT. This codes for CSASRPGDLPTDTQYF.

This clonotype was seen ten or more times. This chain uses TRBV7-2 with TRBJ2-3, with 9 bases lining up with TRBD2. Germline trimming cut 5 bases from V and 2 bases from J; bases unmatched to any gene: 5. CDR3 size: 15 residues. Germline V gene lookup returns CDR1 SGHTA and CDR2 FQGNSA. CDR3 amino acids: CASSPGLAFTDTQYF. The CDR3, as DNA: TGTGCCAGCAGCCCGGGACTAGCTTTCACAGATACGCAGTATTTT.

This clonotype has only a few counts. This sequence joins TRBV7-8 and TRBJ2-7, with D tentatively TRBD2 (6 bases). The ends were cut back, 5 bases at V and 3 bases at J, with 11 bases in the middle. Germline values: CDR1 SGHVS, CDR2 FQNEAQ. The CDR3 has 13 residues. The DNA for the CDR3 is TGTGCCAGCAGCCCGGAGGGAGTCTACGAGCAGTACTTC. Translation gives CASSPEGVYEQYF.

This sequence joins TRBV6-2 or TRBV6-3 and TRBJ1-1; no reliable D call. The germline CDR1 and CDR2 sequences are MNHEY and SVGEGT. V lost 5 bases, J lost 0 bases, and 10 bases lay in between. CDR3 length: 14 amino acids. CDR3 region: CASSKSNMNTEAFF. In DNA form, the CDR3 reads TGTGCCAGCAGTAAGTCTAACATGAACACTGAAGCTTTCTTT.

The V gene is TRBV5-1, the J gene TRBJ2-1; 11 bases fit TRBD2. Germline values: CDR1 SGHRS, CDR2 YFSETQ. The CDR3 has 14 residues. J gave up 6 bases and V 6 bases, and 5 bases lay outside the gene matches. The CDR3: CASKGLAGGNEQFF. The DNA of the CDR3 is TGCGCCAGCAAGGGCCTAGCGGGAGGCAATGAGCAGTTCTTC.

This clonotype was seen repeatedly, ten times or more. In nucleotides, the CDR3 is TGTGCCACCGGACAGGTCGACACTGAAGCTTTCTTT. This encodes CATGQVDTEAFF. This chain joins TRBV12-3 or TRBV12-4 and TRBJ1-1; 7 bases align to TRBD1. This CDR3 is built from 12 residues. After removal of 10 bases from V and 3 bases from J, the junction contained 5 bases not matched to a gene.

This clonotype has a count of ten or more. The J gene is TRBJ1-1, the V gene TRBV7-9; D unclear. V shed 5 bases and J shed 6 bases, with 10 bases lying between them. The CDR3 is made up of 12 amino acids. Germline V gene lookup returns CDR1 SEHNR and CDR2 FQNEAQ (reference sequence). The CDR3 DNA is TGTGCCAGCAGCCAAAGTATGGCTGAAGCTTTCTTT. It yields the protein CASSQSMAEAFF.

As DNA, the CDR3 is TGCAGTGCTAGAATGGACGGGAGAAGCAATCAGCCCCAGCATTTT. Its protein product is CSARMDGRSNQPQHF. J is TRBJ1-5 and V is TRBV20-1; D not resolved. The germline CDR1 and CDR2 sequences are DFQATT and SNEGSKA (reference sequence). The CDR3 covers 15 residues. With 2 bases removed from V and 1 base from J, the gap between germline ends came to 12 bases.

Ten or more counts support this clonotype. V is TRBV5-6 and J is TRBJ2-1, with TRBD1 identical over 9 bases. This CDR3 has 15 residues. Germline assignment: CDR1 SGHDT and CDR2 YYEEEE. The V gene end was trimmed by 3 bases and the J gene end by 5 bases; junction bases not matched to a gene: 6. The CDR3 DNA reads as TGTGCCAGCAGCTGGGGGGGACAGGGTAACAATGAGCAGTTCTTC. It specifies CASSWGGQGNNEQFF. Looking up the rest from reference TRBV5-6 and TRBJ2-1 gives the full variable domain: DAGVTQSPTHLIKTRGQQVTLRCSPKSGHDTVSWYQQALGQGPQFIFQYYEEEERQRGNFPDRFSGHQFPNYSSELNVNALLLGDSALYLCASSWGGQGNNEQFFGPGTRLTVL.

This clonotype occurred a few times. A much larger clone sits a single nucleotide away, making a read error possible. This chain joins TRBV28 and TRBJ1-2; D is unresolved. CDR3 length: 12 residues. Germline CDR1 reads MDHEN; CDR2 reads SYDVKM. Here the CDR3 DNA reads TGTGCCAGCAGTGCGGTAGGCTATGGCTACAACTTC. Protein sequence: CASSAVGYGYNF.

This clonotype was detected ten times or more. This chain connects TRBV6-6 to TRBJ2-5; 10 bases line up with TRBD2. This CDR3 has 15 residues. Germline V CDR1 and CDR2: MNHNY, SVGAGI (reference sequence). V trimming: 7 bases; J trimming: 5 bases; junction bases outside the gene matches: 10. CDR3 DNA: TGTGCCAGCACCACCTCCGGGACTAGCGACGAGACCCAGTACTTC. Its translation is CASTTSGTSDETQYF.

This clonotype was counted ten times or more. V usage is TRBV27 and J usage is TRBJ1-1; no clear D. V dropped 5 bases and J dropped 1 base, with 14 bases sitting between them. Germline CDR1 is MNHEY and CDR2 is SMNVEV (reference sequence). This CDR3 spans 15 amino acids. The CDR3 is CASSAYTAPNTEAFF. CDR3 nucleotide sequence: TGTGCCAGCAGTGCATATACAGCTCCGAACACTGAAGCTTTCTTT.

The rearrangement joins TRBV7-2 to TRBJ1-3, with D uncertain. Trimming pared 2 bases from V and 1 base from J, leaving 9 bases between. CDR3 length: 15 amino acids. Germline values: CDR1 SGHTA, CDR2 FQGNSA. CDR3 sequence reads: CASSLRSESGNTIYF. CDR3 nucleotides: TGTGCCAGCAGCTTACGTTCGGAATCTGGAAACACCATATATTTT.

Many counts were recorded for this clonotype. The chain carries TRBV5-1 and TRBJ1-1; no reliable D call. CDR1 is SGHRS, CDR2 YFSETQ, per germline. CDR3 length: 13 residues. The V end was cut by 0 bases, the J end by 3 bases, with 6 bases between. The CDR3 here is CASSLVVDTEAFF. Here the CDR3 DNA reads TGCGCCAGCAGCTTGGTCGTGGACACTGAAGCTTTCTTT.

The CDR3 nucleotides are TGCAGTGCTAGAGATGGACTAGCGACTAGCACAGATACGCAGTATTTT. Translated: CSARDGLATSTDTQYF. The rearrangement links TRBV20-1 to TRBJ2-3; TRBD2 matches 9 bases. This CDR3 has 16 amino acids. The J segment lost 0 bases and the V segment lost 0 bases, leaving 4 bases of the junction unmatched. CDR1 and CDR2 (germline): DFQATT, SNEGSKA (reference sequence).

This clonotype has a single count. DNA of the CDR3: TGTGCCAGCAGCTCTGGAGGACAGACGCGAGAATTTTATGGCTACACCTTC. It specifies CASSSGGQTREFYGYTF. The chain carries TRBV7-2 and TRBJ1-2, with D possibly being TRBD1 (6 bases). Trimming pared 4 bases from V and 5 bases from J, leaving 23 bases between. This CDR3 comprises 17 residues. Germline loops: CDR1 SGHTA, CDR2 FQGNSA.

Relative to its sample, this clonotype is medium-sized. The gene calls are TRBV20-1 and TRBJ1-2, with 8 bases identical to TRBD1. The germline V gene encodes CDR1 DFQATT and CDR2 SNEGSKA (reference sequence). CDR3 size: 13 residues. V shed 6 bases, J shed 7 bases, and the junction held 10 bases outside the gene matches. Here the CDR3 reads CSAPTGARGGYTF. Here the CDR3 DNA reads TGCAGTGCACCGACAGGGGCTCGGGGTGGCTACACCTTC.

This clonotype has ten or more counts. The chain uses TRBV30 and TRBJ1-1; possible D gene TRBD1, 6 bases. V shed 4 bases and J shed 0 bases, with 12 bases lying between them. Germline CDR1 GTSNPN, CDR2 SVGIG (reference sequence). The CDR3 consists of 14 residues. This chain's CDR3 is CAWTWDILNTEAFF. The CDR3 DNA is TGTGCCTGGACCTGGGACATCTTGAACACTGAAGCTTTCTTT. Combining the CDR3 with reference TRBV30 and TRBJ1-1 gives the whole variable domain SQTIHQWPATLVQPVGSPLSLECTVEGTSNPNLYWYRQAAGRGLQLLFYSVGIGQISSEVPQNLSASRPQDRQFILSSKKLLLSDSGFYLCAWTWDILNTEAFFGQGTRLTVV.